The 26 T cell receptor beta chains reported below all come from one sample, sequenced in a study of blood T cell repertoires in COVID-19 (dated by TCRdb to 2018 to 2020). The library was prepared using the immunoSEQ multiplex PCR assay. TCRdb provides this immuneACCESS table in a form limited to in-frame rearrangements. Some clones are lacking; in checked studies, under half of them reflect an unresolved V gene, and why the rest are absent is not known. Across this sample there are 250,000 or so clones, with roughly nine tenths seen only once. The ten largest clones capture 0.95% to 1.5% of the sample. The sample taken for sequencing was PBMCs or T cells enriched from blood (not recorded which). These TCRs come from a human donor in a cohort exposed to, infected with or recovered from COVID-19 (not recorded which). The donor label of this sample is uncertain.

This chain uses TRBV9 with TRBJ2-1; TRBD1 might be the D (5 bases). The CDR3 has 14 amino acids. The germline CDR1 and CDR2 sequences are SGDLS and YYNGEE. V was trimmed by 0 bases and J by 5 bases, leaving 9 bases between them. Here the CDR3 reads CASSVGLGDNEQFF. CDR3 coding DNA: TGTGCCAGCAGCGTAGGGTTAGGGGACAATGAGCAGTTCTTC.

The V call is TRBV11-2, the J call TRBJ1-2, with D possibly being TRBD1 (6 bases). There are 15 residues in the CDR3. The germline V gene has CDR1 SGHAT and CDR2 FQNNGV. V lost 5 bases to trimming and J lost 0 bases, with 13 bases between them. The CDR3 spells CASSADSSPNYGYTF. CDR3 bases: TGTGCCAGCAGCGCGGACAGTAGTCCTAACTATGGCTACACCTTC.

The rearrangement joins TRBV7-3 to TRBJ2-7, with TRBD2 matching over 12 bases. Germline V CDR1 and CDR2: SGHTA, FQGTGA. Losses at the gene ends were 2 bases for V and 5 bases for J; bases not matched to a gene: 13. The CDR3 totals 18 residues. As DNA, the CDR3 is TGTGCCAGCAGCTTAGGTTGTTGGCTAGCGGGGGGGAGGAACGAGCAGTACTTC. It codes for CASSLGCWLAGGRNEQYF. Combining the CDR3 with reference TRBV7-3 and TRBJ2-7 gives the whole variable domain GAGVSQTPSNKVTEKGKYVELRCDPISGHTALYWYRQSLGQGPEFLIYFQGTGAADDSGLPNDRFFAVRPEGSVSTLKIQRTERGDSAVYLCASSLGCWLAGGRNEQYFGPGTRLTVT.

Worth noting for this clone: The same CDR3 can be traced to other DNA sequences in this sample. The gene calls are TRBV7-9 and TRBJ1-1; TRBD1 aligns across 7 bases. The germline V gene encodes CDR1 SEHNR and CDR2 FQNEAQ (reference sequence). The junction had 5 bases not matched to a gene; V was cut back by 5 bases and J by 2 bases. The length of the CDR3 is 14 residues. The CDR3 loop reads CASSPGQVNTEAFF. CDR3 bases: TGTGCCAGCAGCCCAGGACAGGTTAACACTGAAGCTTTCTTT.

The chain joins TRBV25-1 to TRBJ2-3; 12 positions match TRBD1. CDR1 and CDR2 (germline): MGHDK, SYGVNS. CDR3 length: 14 amino acids. The V segment lost 6 bases and the J segment 8 bases; nucleotides outside the gene matches: 6. The CDR3 here is CASRRDRGQGTQYF. DNA for the CDR3: TGTGCCAGCAGACGGGACAGGGGGCAGGGTACGCAGTATTTT. The whole variable domain, filled in from reference TRBV25-1 and TRBJ2-3, reads EADIYQTPRYLVIGTGKKITLECSQTMGHDKMYWYQQDPGMELHLIHYSYGVNSTEKGDLSSESTVSRIRTEHFPLTLESARPSHTSQYLCASRRDRGQGTQYFGPGTRLTVL.

The V call is TRBV6-2 or TRBV6-3, the J call TRBJ2-6, with D perhaps TRBD2 (6 bases). This CDR3 is 15 amino acids long. CDR1 is MNHEY and CDR2 is SVGEGT in the germline V gene. Deletions cut 2 bases from V and 2 bases from J, with 7 bases between. CDR3 DNA: TGTGCCAGCAGTTACGGAGGGACTGGGGCCAACGTCCTGACTTTC. It translates to CASSYGGTGANVLTF.

The genes are TRBV2 and TRBJ1-4, with 8 bases matching TRBD1. J lost 4 bases, V lost 7 bases, and 8 bases had no gene match. The CDR3 spans 15 residues. The germline CDR1 and CDR2 sequences are SNHLY and FYNNEI. This CDR3 is CASKRDRGVNEKLFF. DNA for the CDR3: TGTGCCAGCAAACGCGACAGGGGCGTTAATGAAAAACTGTTTTTT.

V and J are TRBV7-9 and TRBJ1-1; no clear D gene. V was clipped by 0 bases and J by 1 base, with 9 bases between them. Germline V gene data show CDR1 as SEHNR and CDR2 as FQNEAQ (reference sequence). There are 15 residues in the CDR3. The CDR3 is CASSLAPGENTEAFF. CDR3 DNA sequence: TGTGCCAGCAGCTTAGCGCCGGGAGAGAACACTGAAGCTTTCTTT.

The chain couples TRBV21-1 to TRBJ1-2; the D segment call TRBD1 is taken from the table without a DNA check. TRBV21-1 is a documented pseudogene. The CDR3 has 13 residues. In DNA form, the CDR3 reads TGTGCCAGCAGCAAACCCAGGACAGCCGGCTACACCTTC. Its protein product is CASSKPRTAGYTF.

This rearrangement joins TRBV29-1 to TRBJ1-4, with D perhaps matching TRBD1 (5 bases). This CDR3 comprises 14 residues. Germline-derived CDR1 and CDR2 are SQVTM and ANQGSEA. V was pared by 0 bases and J by 2 bases, with 7 bases between. Here the CDR3 DNA reads TGCAGCGTTGAAGATCCAGGGACTAATGAAAAACTGTTTTTT. It codes for CSVEDPGTNEKLFF.

The CDR3 nucleotides read TGTGCCACCCCAGGGACAGGGTTTGAGACCCAGTACTTC. This sequence encodes CATPGTGFETQYF. The chain recombines TRBV24-1 with TRBJ2-5; 9 bases align to TRBD1. This CDR3 is 13 amino acids long. Germline V CDR1 and CDR2: KGHDR, SFDVKD. Losses at the gene ends were 9 bases for V and 5 bases for J; bases not matched to a gene: 6.

This clone appeared once. CDR3 amino acids: CASSLGDRGHRMNTEAFF. CDR3 bases: TGCGCCAGCAGCTTAGGGGACAGGGGGCATCGTATGAACACTGAAGCTTTCTTT. The rearrangement joins TRBV5-1 to TRBJ1-1; TRBD1 aligns across 12 bases. Germline CDR1 and CDR2: SGHRS and YFSETQ. J lost 0 bases, V lost 2 bases, and 8 bases had no gene match. The CDR3 spans 18 residues.

In DNA, the CDR3 is TGTGCCAGTAGTGCGAACGGACTCTCGTGGGGGTTTTTT. Translation: CASSANGLSWGFF. The rearrangement joins TRBV19 to TRBJ1-4; D not certain. CDR1 is LNHDA and CDR2 is SQIVND in the germline V gene (reference sequence). The CDR3 contains 13 residues. V gave up 5 bases and J gave up 16 bases, with 20 bases separating them.

The rearrangement links TRBV19 to TRBJ2-3, with unresolved D. The CDR3 covers 13 residues. Per germline, CDR1 LNHDA and CDR2 SQIVND (reference sequence). Trimming pared 3 bases from V and 3 bases from J, leaving 7 bases between. CDR3 in amino acids: CASSIRHTDTQYF. The CDR3, as DNA: TGTGCCAGTAGTATCAGGCATACAGATACGCAGTATTTT.

This sequence joins TRBV5-1 and TRBJ2-3; 11 nucleotides align to TRBD2. Per the germline V gene, CDR1 is SGHRS and CDR2 is YFSETQ. The CDR3 runs 15 residues. The ends lost 5 bases at V and 5 bases at J; junction bases unmatched: 7. CDR3 amino acids: CASRRASGGIDTQYF. The DNA of the CDR3 is TGCGCCAGCAGGCGAGCTAGCGGGGGGATAGATACGCAGTATTTT.

V gene TRBV7-3 combines with J gene TRBJ2-1; 7 bases match TRBD2. Germline V gives CDR1 SGHTA, CDR2 FQGTGA. J lost 4 bases, V lost 5 bases, and 11 bases had no gene match. CDR3 length: 16 residues. CDR3 sequence reads: CASSQSSSGAYNEQFF. CDR3 sequence (DNA): TGTGCCAGCAGCCAATCCTCCAGCGGGGCTTACAATGAGCAGTTCTTC.

The chain carries TRBV7-9 and TRBJ1-2; maybe TRBD1 (5 bases). The germline CDR1 and CDR2 sequences are SEHNR and FQNEAQ (reference sequence). The CDR3 length is 14 residues. V lost 4 bases to trimming and J lost 3 bases, with 12 bases between them. The CDR3 nucleotides are TGTGCCAGCAGCTCACCGGTAGGGGACTATGGCTACACCTTC. As protein: CASSSPVGDYGYTF.

This chain joins TRBV5-1 and TRBJ2-5; 8 positions match TRBD1. This CDR3 region has 15 residues. Per the germline V gene, CDR1 is SGHRS and CDR2 is YFSETQ. With 4 bases clipped from V and 0 bases from J, the junction kept 5 bases outside the gene matches. CDR3 sequence: CASSLGTGYQETQYF. The CDR3 coding sequence is TGCGCCAGCAGCCTCGGGACAGGTTACCAAGAGACCCAGTACTTC.

This chain connects TRBV11-2 to TRBJ2-5; unclear D gene. The CDR3 totals 17 residues. The germline V gene encodes CDR1 SGHAT and CDR2 FQNNGV. V was trimmed by 1 base and J by 5 bases, leaving 20 bases between them. The CDR3 loop is CASSLGEAVRIEETQYF. In DNA, the CDR3 is TGTGCCAGCAGCTTAGGTGAGGCAGTTCGTATTGAGGAGACCCAGTACTTC.

The chain carries TRBV10-3 and TRBJ1-1, with 9 bases lining up with TRBD1. Per the germline V gene, CDR1 is ENHRY and CDR2 is SYGVKD. After removal of 4 bases from V and 5 bases from J, the junction contained 5 bases not matched to a gene. CDR3 size: 14 residues. CDR3 protein: CAISVETGGTEAFF. DNA for the CDR3: TGTGCCATCAGTGTGGAGACAGGGGGAACTGAAGCTTTCTTT.

This chain joins TRBV27 and TRBJ1-2, with D perhaps TRBD1 (6 bases). There are 18 residues in the CDR3. V lost 5 bases and J lost 2, with 24 bases in between. Germline loops: CDR1 MNHEY, CDR2 SMNVEV (reference sequence). CDR3 coding DNA: TGTGCCAGCAGTACTTACTCGGGGGGCCTTCTCGACAACTATGGCTACACCTTC. This codes for CASSTYSGGLLDNYGYTF.

The V and J genes are TRBV5-1 and TRBJ1-3; 7 bases are shared with TRBD1. The CDR3 runs to 15 residues. V gave up 4 bases and J gave up 5 bases; unmatched junction bases: 9. Germline V CDR1 and CDR2: SGHRS, YFSETQ. CDR3 region: CASSVSQGRRNTIYF. CDR3 coding DNA: TGCGCCAGCAGCGTGTCACAGGGGCGGAGAAACACCATATATTTT.

The chain employs TRBV4-3 and TRBJ2-7; 8 nucleotides line up with TRBD1. CDR1 and CDR2 (germline): LGHNA, YSLEER. The trim removed 8 bases at V and 2 bases at J, leaving 5 bases unmatched. There are 13 residues in the CDR3. The CDR3 loop is CASSETGAYEQYF. In DNA, the CDR3 is TGCGCCAGCTCCGAGACAGGGGCCTACGAGCAGTACTTC.

V gene TRBV2 combines with J gene TRBJ2-7; D ambiguous. V was shortened by 5 bases and J by 3 bases, with 8 bases between the two germline ends. The CDR3 length is 12 residues. Looked up from germline, CDR1 is SNHLY and CDR2 is FYNNEI. In DNA form, the CDR3 reads TGTGCCAGCAGTCCTTATCGCTACGAGCAGTACTTC. It specifies CASSPYRYEQYF.

The V call is TRBV7-7, the J call TRBJ2-7; the match to TRBD1 covers 9 bases. J gave up 7 bases and V 5 bases, and 6 bases lay outside the gene matches. This CDR3 has 13 amino acids. The germline V gene encodes CDR1 SSHAT and CDR2 FNYEAQ (reference sequence). CDR3 DNA sequence: TGTGCCAGCAGCGAAACAGGGGGCGGGGAGCAGTACTTC. Translation: CASSETGGGEQYF.

The chain links TRBV5-1 to TRBJ1-4; D not certain. Germline CDR1 SGHRS, CDR2 YFSETQ. The CDR3 is 15 amino acids. Trimming took 4 bases from V and 8 from J, leaving 18 bases between them. CDR3: CASSPYGSAGEKLFF. The CDR3 DNA sequence: TGCGCCAGCAGCCCATACGGGTCCGCCGGGGAAAAACTGTTTTTT.